This entry describes one T cell receptor beta chain. This record comes from a study of blood T cell repertoires in COVID-19. Across the whole study: The analysed material was cDNA or gDNA that came from T cells, B-cell-depleted T cells, or PBMCs.

The V segment lost 6 bases and the J segment 2 bases; nucleotides outside the gene matches: 6. This CDR3 contains 15 residues. The germline gives CDR1 SNHLY, CDR2 FYNNEI. Original methodology: Estimates of nucleated cell counts were drawn from the amplification of reference gene primers. TCRdb keeps only in-frame clones here, not all; method: immunoSEQ multiplex PCR. The V and J calls and the clone size are those of that table, but D and trimming were determined from the DNA. The top ten clones hold 4% to 5% of a sample with approximately 220,000 clones, roughly four fifths of them seen once. The chain joins TRBV2 to TRBJ1-5; 8 bases line up with TRBD1. What was sequenced was peripheral blood. This TCR was sampled from a woman in her sixties or seventies with acute or convalescent COVID-19. Written as DNA, the CDR3 is TGTGCCAGCAGGGGCACGGGACAGGGCAATCAGCCCCAGCATTTT. This gives the protein CASRGTGQGNQPQHF.